The T cell receptor beta chain under discussion was sequenced for a study of shared clonotypes between healthy human individuals. Study conclusions and caveats: Investigators expected sequencing depth to affect clonotype sharing among donors.

In the case of this clone: Antigen: not known.

This was a deep-level run. Only in-frame clones appear in the TCRdb table, and some are missing; sequencing was by immunoSEQ multiplex PCR. The sample records some 490,000 clones, about 85% being singletons. Per the germline V gene, CDR1 is LNHDA and CDR2 is SQIVND (reference sequence). V was shortened by 8 bases and J by 0 bases, with 10 bases between the two germline ends. The CDR3 length is 13 residues. Roughly 90 million PBMCs served as the genomic DNA source for unsorted samples. The TCR comes from a woman aged 40 to 50 in good health. Some clones in this sample may be carry-over from other donors' samples. This chain connects TRBV19 to TRBJ1-2; no firm D call. Sequenced sample: PBMCs. The CDR3 coding sequence is TGTGCCAGTCATCGCCAATCTAACTATGGCTACACCTTC. Translation: CASHRQSNYGYTF.